This T cell receptor (beta chain) was observed in a study of T cell responses to AZD1222 COVID-19 vaccine. Findings of the study overall: Unmutated variant regions reportedly attract nearly half of all spike-specific TCRs. Females outnumbered males among donors, who were mostly white British; clonal diversity was possibly underestimated. The study identified only a handful of AZD1222 recipients as seropositive at baseline.

TCRdb's table, derived via immunoSEQ multiplex PCR, lists solely in-frame clones and lacks some. The table has about 83,000 clones, approximately 87% seen once. With regard to this clone: Its antigen is unknown.

The CDR3 runs to 14 residues. Trimming stripped 8 bases from V and 2 bases from J, with 10 bases between. Looked up from germline, CDR1 is SNHLY and CDR2 is FYNNEI. The sample consisted of peripheral blood, taken on day 0 of MenACWY control vaccination. The receptor comes from an adult in good health. This chain connects TRBV2 to TRBJ2-6; TRBD2 is a possible D gene (6 bases). The CDR3 loop reads CASAPGAGANVLTF. The DNA of the CDR3 is TGTGCCAGCGCTCCGGGGGCTGGGGCCAACGTCCTGACTTTC.